This TCR beta chain came from a study of Graves' ophthalmopathy and Graves' hyperthyroidism. The study's findings and limits: Blood also harbored most expanded thyroid clonotypes above 0.001 frequency.

CDR3 size: 14 residues. V lost 5 bases and J lost 4, with 14 bases in between. Germline V gene lookup returns CDR1 SEHNR and CDR2 FQNEAQ (reference sequence). TCR beta CDR3 amplification used RNA transcripts. A first-round RT-PCR used HTBI primers, followed by a second-round multiplex PCR. TCRdb reprocessed the multiplex PCR reads with MiXCR, giving one entry per CDR3 protein. The sample holds about 640,000 distinct CDR3 sequences, just over 40% seen once. This clonotype was recorded at least ten times. Its antigen is unknown. Those donors who had ophthalmopathy presented with moderate-to-severe activity, a CAS of ≥3, a NOSPECS of ≥4 and a duration under 3 months. Diagnosis was based on clinical symptoms, serum thyroxine, TRAb, thyroid ultrasound and orbital computed tomography.

The specimen sequenced was peripheral blood. The receptor was derived from an adult man with Graves' ophthalmopathy. The chain carries TRBV7-9 and TRBJ1-1; D not certain. CDR3 sequence: CASSQVDRGTEAFF. CDR3 sequence (DNA): TGTGCCAGCAGCCAGGTGGATCGGGGCACTGAAGCTTTCTTT.